This T cell receptor beta chain was documented in a study of control samples from healthy donors and cancer patients. Germline V gives CDR1 WNHNN, CDR2 SYGVQD (reference sequence). After removal of 5 bases from V and 9 bases from J, the junction contained 5 bases not matched to a gene. The CDR3 length is 13 residues. The protocol was immunoSEQ multiplex PCR, while the TCRdb copy is restricted to in-frame clones and leaves out a portion. Found here are around 99,000 clones, about nine tenths of them singletons; the top ten hold 4.4%. The sequenced sample consisted of blood. The V and J genes are TRBV10-1 and TRBJ2-1, with 9 positions matching TRBD1. The clonotype originates from a human donor in good health. The donor label of this sample is uncertain. The CDR3 reads CASSWDREGEQFF. DNA of the CDR3: TGCGCCAGCAGTTGGGACAGGGAAGGTGAGCAGTTCTTC.